The clone carrying this TCR beta chain was found a few times. In the original analysis: Across clinicopathological groups, CDR3 differences served as the basis for building a distant-metastasis classifier for papillary thyroid cancer. TCRdb re-processed the PCR reads through MiXCR. The V and J calls here are based on TCRdb, not the publication. The data hold around 65,000 clones, with 13% to 15% observed a single time. The sample belongs to a study of metastatic and nonmetastatic thyroid tumors. Nobody among the patients had been given any treatment before thyroid surgery. The source of this sequence is a male donor with papillary thyroid cancer or a benign thyroid nodule (not recorded which). Some clones in this sample may be carry-over from other donors' samples. What was sequenced was blood.

CDR3 nucleotides: TGTGCCTGGAGTGTTTCGAGCGGGGATACGCAGTATTTT. Protein: CAWSVSSGDTQYF. V is TRBV30 and J is TRBJ2-3, with D maybe TRBD2 (6 bases). Trimming shortened V by 0 bases and J by 6 bases, and 10 bases separated the two germline ends. The CDR3 has 13 amino acids. Germline V CDR1 and CDR2: GTSNPN, SVGIG (reference sequence).